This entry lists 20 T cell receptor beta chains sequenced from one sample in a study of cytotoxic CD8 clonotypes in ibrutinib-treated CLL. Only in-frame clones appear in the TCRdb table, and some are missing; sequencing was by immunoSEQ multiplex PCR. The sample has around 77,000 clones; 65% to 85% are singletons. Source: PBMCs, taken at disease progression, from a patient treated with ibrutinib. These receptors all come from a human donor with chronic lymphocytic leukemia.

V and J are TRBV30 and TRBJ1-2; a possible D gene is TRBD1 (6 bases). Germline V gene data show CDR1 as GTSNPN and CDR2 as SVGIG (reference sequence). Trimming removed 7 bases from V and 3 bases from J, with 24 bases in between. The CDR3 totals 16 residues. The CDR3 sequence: CASVLGGNVWYYGYTF. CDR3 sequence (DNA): TGTGCCTCTGTGCTGGGGGGCAATGTCTGGTACTATGGCTACACCTTC. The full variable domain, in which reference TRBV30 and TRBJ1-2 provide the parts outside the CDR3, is SQTIHQWPATLVQPVGSPLSLECTVEGTSNPNLYWYRQAAGRGLQLLFYSVGIGQISSEVPQNLSASRPQDRQFILSSKKLLLSDSGFYLCASVLGGNVWYYGYTFGSGTRLTVV.

The CDR3 nucleotides read TGTGCCAGCAGCTTCGGGGGGAGCTCTTCTGAAGCTTTCTTT. This gives the protein CASSFGGSSSEAFF. The chain links TRBV5-4 to TRBJ1-1; the D gene is possibly TRBD1 (5 bases). Looked up from germline, CDR1 is SGHNT and CDR2 is YYREEE (reference sequence). Trimming took off 2 bases at V and 6 bases at J, with 14 bases between the two ends. CDR3 length: 14 residues.

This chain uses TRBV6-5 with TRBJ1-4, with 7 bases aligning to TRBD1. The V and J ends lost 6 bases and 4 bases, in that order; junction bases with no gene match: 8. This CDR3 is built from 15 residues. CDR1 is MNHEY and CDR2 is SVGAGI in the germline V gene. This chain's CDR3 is CASRRETGFNEKLFF. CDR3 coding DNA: TGTGCCAGCAGGCGAGAGACAGGGTTTAATGAAAAACTGTTTTTT.

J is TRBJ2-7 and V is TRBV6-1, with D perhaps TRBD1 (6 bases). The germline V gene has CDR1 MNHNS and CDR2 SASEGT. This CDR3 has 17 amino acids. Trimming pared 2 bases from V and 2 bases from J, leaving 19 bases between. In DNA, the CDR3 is TGTGCCAGCAGTGAATGGGGGTGGGGGCTCGCCGCCTACGAGCAGTACTTC. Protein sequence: CASSEWGWGLAAYEQYF.

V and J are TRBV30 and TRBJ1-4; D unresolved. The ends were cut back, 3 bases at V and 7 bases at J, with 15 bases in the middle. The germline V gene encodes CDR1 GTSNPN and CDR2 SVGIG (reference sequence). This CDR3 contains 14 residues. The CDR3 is CAWSITRVGEKLFF. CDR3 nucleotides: TGTGCCTGGAGCATTACTCGGGTGGGTGAAAAACTGTTTTTT.

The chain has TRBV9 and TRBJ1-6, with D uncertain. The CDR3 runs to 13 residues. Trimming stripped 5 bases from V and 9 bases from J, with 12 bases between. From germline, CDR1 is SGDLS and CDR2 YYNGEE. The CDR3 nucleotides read TGTGCCAGCAGGGGCACTGCCGCTTCACCCCTCCACTTT. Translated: CASRGTAASPLHF.

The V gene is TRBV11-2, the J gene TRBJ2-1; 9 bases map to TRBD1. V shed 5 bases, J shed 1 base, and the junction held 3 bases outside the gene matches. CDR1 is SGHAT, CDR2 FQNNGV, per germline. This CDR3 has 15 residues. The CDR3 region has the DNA TGTGCCAGCAGCCGCGGGACAGGGTCCTACAATGAGCAGTTCTTC. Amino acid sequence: CASSRGTGSYNEQFF. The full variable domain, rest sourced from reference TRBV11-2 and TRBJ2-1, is EAGVAQSPRYKIIEKRQSVAFWCNPISGHATLYWYQQILGQGPKLLIQFQNNGVVDDSQLPKDRFSAERLKGVDSTLKIQPAKLEDSAVYLCASSRGTGSYNEQFFGPGTRLTVL.

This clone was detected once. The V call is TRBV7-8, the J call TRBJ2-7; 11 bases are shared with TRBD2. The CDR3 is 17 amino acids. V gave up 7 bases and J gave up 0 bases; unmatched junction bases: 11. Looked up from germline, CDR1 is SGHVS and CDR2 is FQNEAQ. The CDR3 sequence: CASTNTAGTSGSYEQYF. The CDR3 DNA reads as TGTGCCAGCACAAACACAGCCGGGACTAGCGGCTCCTACGAGCAGTACTTC.

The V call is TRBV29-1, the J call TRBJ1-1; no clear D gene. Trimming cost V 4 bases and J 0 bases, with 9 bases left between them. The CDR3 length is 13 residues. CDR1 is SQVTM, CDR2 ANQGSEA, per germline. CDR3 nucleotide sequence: TGCAGCGTTGTAGGCTTATTGAACACTGAAGCTTTCTTT. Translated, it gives CSVVGLLNTEAFF.

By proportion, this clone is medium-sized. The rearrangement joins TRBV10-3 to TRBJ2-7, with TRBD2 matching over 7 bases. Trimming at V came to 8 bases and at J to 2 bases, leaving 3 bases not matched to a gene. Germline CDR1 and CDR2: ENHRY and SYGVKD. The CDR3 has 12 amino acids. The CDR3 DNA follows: TGTGCCATCTCAACTAGCGCCTACGAGCAGTACTTC. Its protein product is CAISTSAYEQYF.

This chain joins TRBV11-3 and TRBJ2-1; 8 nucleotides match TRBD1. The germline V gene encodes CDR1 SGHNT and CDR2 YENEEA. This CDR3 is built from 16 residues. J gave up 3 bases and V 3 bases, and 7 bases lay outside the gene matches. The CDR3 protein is CASSLFGTGLYNEQFF. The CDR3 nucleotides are TGTGCCAGCAGCTTGTTCGGGACAGGACTCTACAATGAGCAGTTCTTC.

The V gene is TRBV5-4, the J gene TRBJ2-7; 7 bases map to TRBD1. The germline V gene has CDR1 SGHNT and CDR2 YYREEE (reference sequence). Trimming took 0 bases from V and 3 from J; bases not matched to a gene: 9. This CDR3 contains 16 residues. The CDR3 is CASSLGLRTGIYEQYF. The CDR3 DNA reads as TGTGCCAGCAGCTTGGGATTGCGGACAGGTATCTACGAGCAGTACTTC.

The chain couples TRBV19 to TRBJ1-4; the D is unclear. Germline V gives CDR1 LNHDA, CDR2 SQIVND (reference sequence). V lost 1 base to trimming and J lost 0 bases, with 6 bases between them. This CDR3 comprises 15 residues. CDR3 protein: CASSIGAATNEKLFF. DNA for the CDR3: TGTGCCAGTAGTATAGGGGCGGCAACTAATGAAAAACTGTTTTTT.

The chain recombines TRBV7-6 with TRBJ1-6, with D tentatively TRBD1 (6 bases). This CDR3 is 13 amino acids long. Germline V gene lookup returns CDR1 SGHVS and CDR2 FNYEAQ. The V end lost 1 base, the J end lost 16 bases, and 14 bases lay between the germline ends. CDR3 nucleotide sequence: TGTGCCAGCAGCTTAGAAGTTACAGGGACTCTCCACTTT. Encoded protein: CASSLEVTGTLHF. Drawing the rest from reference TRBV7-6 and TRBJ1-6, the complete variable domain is GAGVSQSPRYKVTKRGQDVALRCDPISGHVSLYWYRQALGQGPEFLTYFNYEAQQDKSGLPNDRFSAERPEGSISTLTIQRTEQRDSAMYRCASSLEVTGTLHFGNGTRLTVT.

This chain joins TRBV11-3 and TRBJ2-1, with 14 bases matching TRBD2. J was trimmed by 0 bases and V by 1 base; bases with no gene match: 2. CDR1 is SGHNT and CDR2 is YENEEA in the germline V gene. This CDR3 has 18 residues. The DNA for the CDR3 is TGTGCCAGCAGCTTAGGCGGGACTAGCGGGAGCTCCTACAATGAGCAGTTCTTC. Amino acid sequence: CASSLGGTSGSSYNEQFF.

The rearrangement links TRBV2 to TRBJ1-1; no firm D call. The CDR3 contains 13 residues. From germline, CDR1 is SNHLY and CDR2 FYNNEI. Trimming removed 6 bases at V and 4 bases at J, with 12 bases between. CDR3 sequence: CASSDVAGTEAFF. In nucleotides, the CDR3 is TGTGCCAGCAGCGACGTCGCGGGCACTGAAGCTTTCTTT.

In nucleotides, the CDR3 is TGTGCCAGCTCACCCGCACCGGGACTAGCGGGGGGGCTCCACGAGCAGTACTTC. Its protein is CASSPAPGLAGGLHEQYF. This sequence joins TRBV18 and TRBJ2-7; 16 nucleotides match TRBD2. CDR1 and CDR2 (germline): KGHSH, LQKENI. The CDR3 covers 18 residues. The V segment lost 3 bases and the J segment 5 bases; nucleotides outside the gene matches: 10.

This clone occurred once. The CDR3 region is CASSLDRAGNTIYF. CDR3 sequence (DNA): TGTGCCAGCAGCTTAGACAGGGCTGGAAACACCATATATTTT. The rearrangement uses TRBV11-2 and TRBJ1-3, with a weak D call TRBD1 (5 bases). The CDR3 is 14 residues long. CDR1 is SGHAT, CDR2 FQNNGV, per germline. The V end was cut by 0 bases, the J end by 2 bases, with 5 bases between.

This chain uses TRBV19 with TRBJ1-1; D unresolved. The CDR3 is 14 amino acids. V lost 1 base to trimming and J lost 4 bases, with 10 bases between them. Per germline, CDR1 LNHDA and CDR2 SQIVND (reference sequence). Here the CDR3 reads CASSIAQRGTEAFF. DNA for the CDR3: TGTGCCAGTAGTATAGCCCAGCGGGGCACTGAAGCTTTCTTT. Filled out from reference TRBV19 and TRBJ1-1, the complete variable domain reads DGGITQSPKYLFRKEGQNVTLSCEQNLNHDAMYWYRQDPGQGLRLIYYSQIVNDFQKGDIAEGYSVSREKKESFPLTVTSAQKNPTAFYLCASSIAQRGTEAFFGQGTRLTVV.

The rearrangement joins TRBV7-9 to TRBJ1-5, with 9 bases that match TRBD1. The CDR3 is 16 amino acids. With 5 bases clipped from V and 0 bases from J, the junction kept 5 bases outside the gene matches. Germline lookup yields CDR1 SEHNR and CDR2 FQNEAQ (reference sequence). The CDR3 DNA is TGTGCCAGCAGCCCCGGACAGGGGTATAGCAATCAGCCCCAGCATTTT. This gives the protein CASSPGQGYSNQPQHF.